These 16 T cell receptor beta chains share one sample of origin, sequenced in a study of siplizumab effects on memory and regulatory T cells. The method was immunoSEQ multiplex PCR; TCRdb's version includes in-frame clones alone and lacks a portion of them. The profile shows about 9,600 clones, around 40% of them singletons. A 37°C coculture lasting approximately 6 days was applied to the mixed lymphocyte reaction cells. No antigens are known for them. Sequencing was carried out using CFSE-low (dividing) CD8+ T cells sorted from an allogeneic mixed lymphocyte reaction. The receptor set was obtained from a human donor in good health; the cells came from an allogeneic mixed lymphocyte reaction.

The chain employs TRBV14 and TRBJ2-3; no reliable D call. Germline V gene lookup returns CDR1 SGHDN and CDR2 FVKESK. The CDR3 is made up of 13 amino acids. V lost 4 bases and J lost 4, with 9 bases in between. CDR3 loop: CASSLQVADTQYF. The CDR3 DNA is TGTGCCAGCAGCCTCCAGGTGGCAGATACGCAGTATTTT.

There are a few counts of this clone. This chain's CDR3 is CASSDWRGGWYEQYF. The CDR3 coding sequence is TGTGCCAGCAGTGACTGGCGGGGGGGCTGGTACGAGCAGTACTTC. The rearrangement links TRBV6-4 to TRBJ2-7; the match to TRBD2 covers 9 bases. The CDR3 sequence is 15 residues long. Germline CDR1 is MRHNA and CDR2 is SNTAGT. Trimming took 1 base from V and 4 from J; bases not matched to a gene: 5.

DNA for the CDR3: TGTGCCAGCAGTCAAGACAGGACTTATAGCAATCAGCCCCAGCATTTT. It encodes CASSQDRTYSNQPQHF. This chain uses TRBV2 with TRBJ1-5, with D possibly TRBD1 on 6 matching bases. The V end lost 5 bases, the J end lost 0 bases, and 14 bases lay between the germline ends. Germline lookup yields CDR1 SNHLY and CDR2 FYNNEI. This CDR3 is 16 amino acids long.

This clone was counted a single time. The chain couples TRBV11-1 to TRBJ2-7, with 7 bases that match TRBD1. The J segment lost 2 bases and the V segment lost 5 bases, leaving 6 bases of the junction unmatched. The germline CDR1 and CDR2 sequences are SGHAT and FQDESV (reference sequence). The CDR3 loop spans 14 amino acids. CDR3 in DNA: TGTGCCAGCAGCCGACAGGGTGGGACCTACGAGCAGTACTTC. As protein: CASSRQGGTYEQYF.

In nucleotides, the CDR3 is TGCGCCAGCAGCCTGACAGCCTACGAGCAGTACTTC. Residues: CASSLTAYEQYF. The chain has TRBV5-1 and TRBJ2-7; tentatively, D is TRBD1 (5 bases). There are 12 residues in the CDR3. Germline V gene data show CDR1 as SGHRS and CDR2 as YFSETQ. Between the trimmed V and J ends, which lost 4 bases and 2 bases, there was a span of 7 bases.

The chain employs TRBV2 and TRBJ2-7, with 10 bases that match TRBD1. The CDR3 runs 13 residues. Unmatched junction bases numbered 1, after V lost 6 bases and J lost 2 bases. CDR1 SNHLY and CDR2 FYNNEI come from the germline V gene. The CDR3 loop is CASRGQGPYEQYF. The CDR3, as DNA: TGTGCCAGCAGGGGACAGGGGCCCTACGAGCAGTACTTC.

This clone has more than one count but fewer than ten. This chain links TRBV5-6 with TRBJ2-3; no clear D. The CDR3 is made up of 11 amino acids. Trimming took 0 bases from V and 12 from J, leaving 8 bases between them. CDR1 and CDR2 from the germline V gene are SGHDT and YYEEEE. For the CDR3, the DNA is TGTGCCAGCAGCTTGGGGGTAACCCAGTATTTT. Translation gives CASSLGVTQYF. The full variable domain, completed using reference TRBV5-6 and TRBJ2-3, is DAGVTQSPTHLIKTRGQQVTLRCSPKSGHDTVSWYQQALGQGPQFIFQYYEEEERQRGNFPDRFSGHQFPNYSSELNVNALLLGDSALYLCASSLGVTQYFGPGTRLTVL.

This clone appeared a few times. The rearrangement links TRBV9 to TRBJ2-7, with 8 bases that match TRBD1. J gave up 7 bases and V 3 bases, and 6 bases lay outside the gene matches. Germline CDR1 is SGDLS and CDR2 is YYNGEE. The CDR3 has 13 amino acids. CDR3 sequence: CASSDGQGGEQYF. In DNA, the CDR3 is TGTGCCAGCAGCGACGGACAGGGCGGGGAGCAGTACTTC.

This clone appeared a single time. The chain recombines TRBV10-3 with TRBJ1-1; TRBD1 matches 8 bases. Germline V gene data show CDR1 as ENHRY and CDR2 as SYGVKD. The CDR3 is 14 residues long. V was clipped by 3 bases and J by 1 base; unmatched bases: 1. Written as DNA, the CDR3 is TGTGCCATCAGTGACAGGGGGCCGAACACTGAAGCTTTCTTT. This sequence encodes CAISDRGPNTEAFF.

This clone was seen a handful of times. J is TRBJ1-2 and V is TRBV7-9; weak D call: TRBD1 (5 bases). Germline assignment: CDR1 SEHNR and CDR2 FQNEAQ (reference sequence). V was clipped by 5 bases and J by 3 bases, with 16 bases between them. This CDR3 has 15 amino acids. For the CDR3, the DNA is TGTGCCAGCAGCCCCCCCCGGGGGATGGACTATGGCTACACCTTC. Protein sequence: CASSPPRGMDYGYTF.

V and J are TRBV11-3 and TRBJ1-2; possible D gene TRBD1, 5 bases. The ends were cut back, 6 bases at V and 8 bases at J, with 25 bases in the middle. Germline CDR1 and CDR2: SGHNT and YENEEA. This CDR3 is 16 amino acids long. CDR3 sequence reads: CASSSQLEGWLIGYTF. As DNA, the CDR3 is TGTGCCAGCAGTTCCCAACTCGAGGGGTGGTTGATCGGCTACACCTTC.

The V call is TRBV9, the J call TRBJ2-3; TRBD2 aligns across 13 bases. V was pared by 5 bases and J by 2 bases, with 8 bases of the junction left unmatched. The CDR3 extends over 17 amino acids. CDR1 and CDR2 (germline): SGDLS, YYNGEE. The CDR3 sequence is CASSTGLAGDPTDTQYF. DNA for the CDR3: TGTGCCAGCAGTACCGGACTAGCGGGGGACCCCACAGATACGCAGTATTTT.

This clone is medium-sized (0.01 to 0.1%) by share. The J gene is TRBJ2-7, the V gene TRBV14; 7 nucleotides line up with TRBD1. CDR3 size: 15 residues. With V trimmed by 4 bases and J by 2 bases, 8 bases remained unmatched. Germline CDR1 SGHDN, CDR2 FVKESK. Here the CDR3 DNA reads TGTGCCAGCAGCCCATTAGACAGGGCCCCCTACGAGCAGTACTTC. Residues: CASSPLDRAPYEQYF.

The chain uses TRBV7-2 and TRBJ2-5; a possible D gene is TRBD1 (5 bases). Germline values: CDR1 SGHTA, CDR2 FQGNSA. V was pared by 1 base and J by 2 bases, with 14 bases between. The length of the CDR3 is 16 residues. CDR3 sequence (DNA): TGTGCCAGCAGCTTAGTTTCCAGGGCAGGGCAAGAGACCCAGTACTTC. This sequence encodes CASSLVSRAGQETQYF.

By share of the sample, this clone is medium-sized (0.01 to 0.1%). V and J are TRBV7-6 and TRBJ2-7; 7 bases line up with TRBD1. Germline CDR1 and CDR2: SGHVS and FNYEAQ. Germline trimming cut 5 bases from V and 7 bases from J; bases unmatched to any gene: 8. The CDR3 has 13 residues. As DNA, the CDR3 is TGTGCCAGCAGCCACAACAGGGGAAGTGAGCAGTACTTC. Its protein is CASSHNRGSEQYF.

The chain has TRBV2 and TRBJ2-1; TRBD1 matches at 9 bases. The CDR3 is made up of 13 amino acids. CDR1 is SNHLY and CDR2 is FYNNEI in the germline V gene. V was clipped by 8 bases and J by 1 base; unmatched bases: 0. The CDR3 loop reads CASGQGSYNEQFF. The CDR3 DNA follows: TGTGCCAGCGGACAGGGGTCCTACAATGAGCAGTTCTTC.